This T cell receptor beta chain was identified in a study of blood T cell repertoires in COVID-19. The overall study: T cells, B-cell-depleted T cells, or PBMCs provided the cDNA or gDNA that served as material.

The CDR3 runs 12 residues. V shed 3 bases and J shed 5 bases, with 5 bases lying between them. From germline, CDR1 is SGHAT and CDR2 FQNNGV. Regarding this clone: Distinct nucleotide sequences in the sample also encode this CDR3.

Original processing methods: Quantification of nucleated cells was approximated via reference gene primer amplification. TCRdb's table, derived via immunoSEQ multiplex PCR, lists solely in-frame clones and lacks some. V, J and clone size are taken as reported in that table, and D and trimming were inferred from the DNA itself. This table has under 200,000 clones, roughly 90% appearing once. The receptor comes from a man in his fifties with acute or convalescent COVID-19. The chain couples TRBV11-2 to TRBJ2-1, with a weak D call TRBD2 (5 bases). The sample comprised peripheral blood. The CDR3 here is CASSLRDNEQFF. DNA of the CDR3: TGTGCCAGCAGCTTGCGGGACAATGAGCAGTTCTTC. Full variable domain (outside the CDR3, taken from reference TRBV11-2 and TRBJ2-1): EAGVAQSPRYKIIEKRQSVAFWCNPISGHATLYWYQQILGQGPKLLIQFQNNGVVDDSQLPKDRFSAERLKGVDSTLKIQPAKLEDSAVYLCASSLRDNEQFFGPGTRLTVL.